The 18 T cell receptor beta chains given below trace back to one sample, sequenced in a study of PD-L1 blockade in urothelial cancer (dated by TCRdb to the late 2010s). Library preparation employed the immunoSEQ multiplex PCR assay. TCRdb obtained this table from immuneACCESS and retained in-frame rearrangements with V and J assigned. These tables miss some clones; where compared with another copy, unresolved V genes account for less than half of the shortfall, and the remainder is unexplained. In this sample the table shows roughly 100,000 clones, around 85% of which occur a single time. The ten biggest clones cover about 2.4% of the sample. The sequenced sample was PBMCs, obtained around atezolizumab (anti-PD-L1) treatment. These TCRs come from a man between 50 and 59 years old with urothelial cancer.

J is TRBJ2-5 and V is TRBV2; TRBD2 matches at 10 bases. The CDR3 runs to 14 residues. After removal of 4 bases from V and 5 bases from J, the junction contained 4 bases not matched to a gene. The germline CDR1 and CDR2 sequences are SNHLY and FYNNEI. CDR3 sequence: CASSASGRWETQYF. CDR3 in DNA: TGTGCCAGCAGTGCTAGCGGGAGATGGGAGACCCAGTACTTC.

CDR3 coding DNA: TGTGCCAGCAGCTTAGGCGGTTTCGGGGACGAGCAGTACTTC. As protein: CASSLGGFGDEQYF. V is TRBV7-6 and J is TRBJ2-7; D may be TRBD2 (5 bases). This CDR3 region has 14 residues. The ends were cut back, 1 base at V and 5 bases at J, with 12 bases in the middle. Germline assignment: CDR1 SGHVS and CDR2 FNYEAQ.

This CDR3 reads CASSRDNNQPQHF. CDR3 nucleotides: TGTGCCAGCAGTCGGGACAACAATCAGCCCCAGCATTTT. The chain has TRBV7-9 and TRBJ1-5, with D possibly TRBD1 on 6 matching bases. Per germline, CDR1 SEHNR and CDR2 FQNEAQ (reference sequence). V dropped 6 bases and J dropped 3 bases, with 9 bases sitting between them. The CDR3 sequence is 13 residues long.

This chain links TRBV7-9 with TRBJ2-7; D not resolved. The germline CDR1 and CDR2 sequences are SEHNR and FQNEAQ (reference sequence). V was pared by 5 bases and J by 2 bases, with 10 bases between. The CDR3 is 13 residues long. The CDR3 region is CASSRTEPYEQYF. DNA of the CDR3: TGTGCCAGCAGCCGTACAGAGCCCTACGAGCAGTACTTC.

This rearrangement joins TRBV7-9 to TRBJ2-4; 10 nucleotides agree with TRBD2. CDR3 length equals 16 residues. Trimming removed 5 bases from V and 5 bases from J; junction bases left unmatched: 9. Germline assignment: CDR1 SEHNR and CDR2 FQNEAQ (reference sequence). The CDR3 reads CASSPLGLAGENIQYF. CDR3 DNA: TGTGCCAGCAGCCCCCTGGGGCTAGCGGGGGAAAACATTCAGTACTTC.

This chain links TRBV6-6 with TRBJ2-7; 8 bases fit TRBD2. Germline CDR1 reads MNHNY; CDR2 reads SVGAGI (reference sequence). The CDR3 length is 14 residues. With 2 bases clipped from V and 0 bases from J, the junction kept 0 bases outside the gene matches. The CDR3 here is CASSYTSGSYEQYF. The CDR3 DNA reads as TGTGCCAGCAGTTACACTAGCGGCTCCTACGAGCAGTACTTC.

The genes are TRBV11-2 and TRBJ1-2; TRBD1 agrees at 8 bases. The CDR3 consists of 13 residues. V trimming: 5 bases; J trimming: 6 bases; junction bases outside the gene matches: 5. From germline, CDR1 is SGHAT and CDR2 FQNNGV. Here the CDR3 DNA reads TGTGCCAGCAGCGGACAGGGATTGAATGGCTACACCTTC. This gives the protein CASSGQGLNGYTF.

The chain combines TRBV28 with TRBJ2-7; possibly TRBD2 for D (6 bases). This CDR3 has 13 residues. Between the trimmed V and J ends, which lost 8 bases and 0 bases, there was a span of 11 bases. Looked up from germline, CDR1 is MDHEN and CDR2 is SYDVKM. CDR3 nucleotide sequence: TGTGCCAGCCGAGGAGGGTCCTCCTACGAGCAGTACTTC. This sequence encodes CASRGGSSYEQYF.

This clone was seen just once. The V call is TRBV10-2, the J call TRBJ2-7; 8 bases match TRBD1. CDR1 WSHSY and CDR2 SAAADI come from the germline V gene. After removal of 6 bases from V and 2 bases from J, the junction contained 9 bases not matched to a gene. This CDR3 spans 15 amino acids. The DNA for the CDR3 is TGCGCCAGCAGAATCGACAGGGGCCCTACCTACGAGCAGTACTTC. Its translation is CASRIDRGPTYEQYF.

The chain is built from TRBV27 and TRBJ2-3, with 10 bases that match TRBD2. Germline V CDR1 and CDR2: MNHEY, SMNVEV (reference sequence). V dropped 11 bases and J dropped 2; count of bases not matched to a gene: 10. The CDR3 sequence is 15 residues long. The CDR3 region has the DNA TGTGCCGCTAAGCGGGAGGGTCGAGCCACAGATACGCAGTATTTT. Protein sequence: CAAKREGRATDTQYF.

The chain combines TRBV7-3 with TRBJ2-3; D may be TRBD1 (5 bases). Germline V gives CDR1 SGHTA, CDR2 FQGTGA. V lost 2 bases to trimming and J lost 1 base, with 13 bases between them. The CDR3 is 16 amino acids. In DNA form, the CDR3 reads TGTGCCAGCAGCTTACTAGACAGCAGAGGCACAGATACGCAGTATTTT. It encodes CASSLLDSRGTDTQYF.

This clone has only one observation. This chain connects TRBV9 to TRBJ2-7; 7 bases are a match to TRBD2. CDR1 is SGDLS, CDR2 YYNGEE, per germline. The V gene end was trimmed by 2 bases and the J gene end by 4 bases; junction bases not matched to a gene: 6. The CDR3 runs 14 residues. CDR3: CASSVGGSQYEQYF. The CDR3 bases are TGTGCCAGCAGCGTCGGGGGGAGTCAGTACGAGCAGTACTTC.

The rearrangement uses TRBV5-1 and TRBJ2-2; 9 nucleotides line up with TRBD2. The CDR3 contains 15 residues. Looked up from germline, CDR1 is SGHRS and CDR2 is YFSETQ. With V trimmed by 0 bases and J by 5 bases, 2 bases remained unmatched. This CDR3 is CASSLVLAGTGELFF. The CDR3 nucleotides read TGCGCCAGCAGCTTGGTTCTAGCGGGAACCGGGGAGCTGTTTTTT.

The V call is TRBV7-6, the J call TRBJ2-1; TRBD2 matches at 9 bases. After removal of 1 base from V and 10 bases from J, the junction contained 11 bases not matched to a gene. Germline V lookup: CDR1 SGHVS, CDR2 FNYEAQ. The CDR3 has 16 residues. The CDR3 DNA reads as TGTGCCAGCAGCTTAGGTTCCCCGGGACTAGCCGGCGAGCAGTTCTTC. As protein: CASSLGSPGLAGEQFF.

The V gene is TRBV5-4, the J gene TRBJ2-7; TRBD2 aligns across 10 bases. Germline V gene data show CDR1 as SGHNT and CDR2 as YYREEE (reference sequence). Trimming took 0 bases from V and 5 from J; bases not matched to a gene: 8. CDR3 size: 16 residues. CDR3 in DNA: TGTGCCAGCAGCTTGGCGGTTGGTCTAGCGGGAGACGAGCAGTACTTC. Its protein is CASSLAVGLAGDEQYF.

The gene calls are TRBV28 and TRBJ2-5; 10 nucleotides match TRBD2. V shed 3 bases, J shed 5 bases, and the junction held 15 bases outside the gene matches. Germline V gene sequence: CDR1 MDHEN, CDR2 SYDVKM. There are 18 residues in the CDR3. The CDR3: CASSFHPGLAPGAETQYF. In nucleotides, the CDR3 is TGTGCCAGCAGTTTTCATCCGGGACTAGCGCCTGGGGCTGAGACCCAGTACTTC.

This clone was recorded once. The J gene is TRBJ1-6, the V gene TRBV7-2; the D is unclear. This CDR3 is built from 16 residues. CDR1 is SGHTA, CDR2 FQGNSA, per germline. The V gene lost 6 bases and the J gene lost 0 bases, with 12 bases spanning the gap. The DNA of the CDR3 is TGTGCCAGCAGTGCCTCCTTTAGCTCCTATAATTCACCCCTCCACTTT. It yields the protein CASSASFSSYNSPLHF.

Remarks on this clone: An end of the junction does not agree with germline; a read error may underlie this. The genes are TRBV7-7 and TRBJ2-3; TRBD1 might be the D (6 bases). CDR1 SSHAT and CDR2 FNYEAQ come from the germline V gene (reference sequence). The length of the CDR3 is 12 residues. The CDR3: CASRGAGDTQYF. The CDR3 coding sequence is TGTGCTAGCAGGGGTGCGGGCGATACGCAGTATTTT.